The 7 T cell receptor beta chains below were found in one sample sequenced in a study of tumor-infiltrating lymphocytes in primary liver carcinoma. Reverse transcription of about 0.5 ug total RNA with a constant-region primer produced TCR beta cDNA. ARM-PCR was slightly modified, and three nested multiplex PCR rounds with it gave rise to the TCR beta libraries. The opening two PCR rounds, 10 cycles each, paired TRBV1-TRBV30 forward primers with a C-beta reverse primer. TCRdb analysed the multiplex PCR reads with MiXCR anew, one entry per CDR3 protein. The sample contains nearly 50,000 distinct CDR3 sequences, over 70% of which appear only once. DNA and RNA were both co-extracted from about 20-30 mg of bulk tissue that had not been sorted. The sequenced material came from liver tumor tissue from sampling region 3. The subset was: tumor region T3, left-lateral pole. These receptors originate from a man aged 35-49 years with primary liver carcinoma and hepatitis B virus infection.

To note about this clonotype: A much more abundant neighbour one base away suggests this may be a read error. This chain uses TRBV5-4 with TRBJ2-7; TRBD2 matches at 7 bases. V trimming: 4 bases; J trimming: 5 bases; junction bases outside the gene matches: 12. The CDR3 loop spans 15 amino acids. CDR1 and CDR2 (germline): SGHNT, YYREEE (reference sequence). CDR3 loop: CASSNPCGSGDEQYF. CDR3 nucleotides: TGTGCCAGCAGCAATCCTTGCGGGAGCGGCGACGAGCAGTACTTC.

Comments on this clonotype: Germline and junction disagree at one end, which may indicate a read error. The chain uses TRBV11-2 and TRBJ2-1; D may correspond to TRBD1 or TRBD2 (5 bases each). This CDR3 spans 13 amino acids. From germline, CDR1 is SGHAT and CDR2 FQNNGV. The CDR3 DNA is TGTGCCAGCAGCCCAAGGGGCCGGTCCGAGCGGTCATTC. It specifies CASSPRGRSERSF.

On this clonotype: At one end, the junction sequence differs from germline, possibly due to a read error. The chain carries TRBV4-1 and TRBJ2-7; D unclear. The CDR3 has 12 amino acids. Germline V gives CDR1 MGHRA, CDR2 YSYEKL. CDR3 in amino acids: CASRETSYGQYF. CDR3 coding DNA: TGCGCCAGCAGAGAGACATCCTACGGGCAGTACTTC.

This chain uses TRBV6-6 with TRBJ2-7; no definite D call. CDR3 length: 14 amino acids. Trimming took off 6 bases at V and 12 bases at J, with 24 bases between the two ends. Germline values: CDR1 MNHNY, CDR2 SVGAGI (reference sequence). CDR3 DNA: TGTGCCAGCAGCCAAACGTCTAGTTCCTACGAGTGGTACTTC. Its protein is CASSQTSSSYEWYF.

With respect to this clonotype: Likely a read error: the CDR3 ends without its conserved phenylalanine or tryptophan. No DNA is shown, since the ends of the CDR3 on it are uncertain; the CDR3 is the one TCRdb lists. The chain is built from TRBV12-5 and TRBJ2-1. The CDR3 spans 16 amino acids, including both terminal residues. Germline V gene sequence: CDR1 LGHNT, CDR2 FRNRAP. CDR3 protein: CASGPSRGGTYNEHFL.

In its sample, this clonotype ranks as medium-sized. The chain is built from TRBV29-1 and TRBJ2-7; either TRBD1 or TRBD2 may supply D (5 bases each). CDR1 is SQVTM and CDR2 is ANQGSEA in the germline V gene. Trimming took 3 bases from V and 5 from J, leaving 17 bases between them. The CDR3 is made up of 14 amino acids. The CDR3 here is CSVDGGGDRDEQYF. In DNA form, the CDR3 reads TGCAGCGTTGATGGGGGTGGAGATCGGGACGAGCAGTACTTC.

In its sample, this clonotype is medium-sized. This chain links TRBV11-2 with TRBJ2-7; D might be TRBD1 (5 bases). CDR3 length: 12 residues. Trimming cost V 5 bases and J 6 bases, with 11 bases left between them. Germline-derived CDR1 and CDR2 are SGHAT and FQNNGV. The CDR3 spells CASSRAGSEQYF. DNA for the CDR3: TGTGCCAGCAGCAGAGCAGGGTCCGAGCAGTACTTC. Filled out from reference TRBV11-2 and TRBJ2-7, the complete variable domain reads EAGVAQSPRYKIIEKRQSVAFWCNPISGHATLYWYQQILGQGPKLLIQFQNNGVVDDSQLPKDRFSAERLKGVDSTLKIQPAKLEDSAVYLCASSRAGSEQYFGPGTRLTVT.